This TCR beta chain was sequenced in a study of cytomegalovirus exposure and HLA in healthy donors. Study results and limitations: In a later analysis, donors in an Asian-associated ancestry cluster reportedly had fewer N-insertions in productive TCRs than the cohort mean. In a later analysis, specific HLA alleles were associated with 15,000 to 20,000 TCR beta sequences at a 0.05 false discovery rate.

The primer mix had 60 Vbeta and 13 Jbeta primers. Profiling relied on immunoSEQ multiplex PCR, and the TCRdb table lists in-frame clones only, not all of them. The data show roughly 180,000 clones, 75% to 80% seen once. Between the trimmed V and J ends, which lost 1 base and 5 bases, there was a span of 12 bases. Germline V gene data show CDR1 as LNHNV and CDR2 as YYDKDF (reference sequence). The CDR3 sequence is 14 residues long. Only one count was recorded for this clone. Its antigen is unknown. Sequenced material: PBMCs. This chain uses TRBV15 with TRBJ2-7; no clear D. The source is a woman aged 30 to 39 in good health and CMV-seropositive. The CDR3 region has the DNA TGTGCCACCAGCAGAGGCGGAAGTCCACACGAGCAGTACTTC. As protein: CATSRGGSPHEQYF.